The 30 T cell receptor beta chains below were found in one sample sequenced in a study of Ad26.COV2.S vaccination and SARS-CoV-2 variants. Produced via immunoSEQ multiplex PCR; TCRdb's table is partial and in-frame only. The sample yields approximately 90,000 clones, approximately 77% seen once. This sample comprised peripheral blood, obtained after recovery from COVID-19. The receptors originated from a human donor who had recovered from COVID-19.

The CDR3 spells CASSGSGTETYEQYF. In DNA, the CDR3 is TGTGCCAGCAGCGGATCCGGGACTGAAACCTACGAGCAGTACTTC. The V and J genes are TRBV7-2 and TRBJ2-7, with TRBD2 as a possible D gene (6 bases). CDR1 is SGHTA, CDR2 FQGNSA, per germline. The V end was cut by 5 bases, the J end by 2 bases, with 16 bases between. The CDR3 totals 15 residues. The variable domain in full, completed from reference TRBV7-2 and TRBJ2-7, reads GAGVSQSPSNKVTEKGKDVELRCDPISGHTALYWYRQSLGQGLEFLIYFQGNSAPDKSGLPSDRFSAERTGGSVSTLTIQRTQQEDSAVYLCASSGSGTETYEQYFGPGTRLTVT.

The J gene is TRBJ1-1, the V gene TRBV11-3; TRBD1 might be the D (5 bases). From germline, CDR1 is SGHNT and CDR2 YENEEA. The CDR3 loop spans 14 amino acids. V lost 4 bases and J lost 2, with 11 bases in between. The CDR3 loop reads CASSYGTGNTEAFF. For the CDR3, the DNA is TGTGCCAGCAGCTACGGGACGGGAAACACTGAAGCTTTCTTT.

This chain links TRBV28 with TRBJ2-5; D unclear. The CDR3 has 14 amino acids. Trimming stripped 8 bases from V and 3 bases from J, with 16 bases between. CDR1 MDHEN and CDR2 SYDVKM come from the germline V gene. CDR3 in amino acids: CASPPAGGKETQYF. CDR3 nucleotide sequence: TGTGCCAGCCCCCCCGCCGGCGGTAAAGAGACCCAGTACTTC.

CDR3 sequence: CASSREYSNQPQHF. The DNA of the CDR3 is TGTGCCAGCAGTAGGGAGTATAGCAATCAGCCCCAGCATTTT. This chain joins TRBV2 and TRBJ1-5; no firm D call. The germline gives CDR1 SNHLY, CDR2 FYNNEI. The CDR3 covers 14 residues. Between the trimmed V and J ends, which lost 5 bases and 0 bases, there was a span of 8 bases.

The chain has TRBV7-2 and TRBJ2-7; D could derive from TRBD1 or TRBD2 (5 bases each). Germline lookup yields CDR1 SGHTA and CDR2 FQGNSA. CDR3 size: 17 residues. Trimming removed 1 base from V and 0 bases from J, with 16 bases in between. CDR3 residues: CASSLGGTRRSSYEQYF. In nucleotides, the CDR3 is TGTGCCAGCAGCTTAGGTGGGACCAGGAGGAGCTCCTACGAGCAGTACTTC.

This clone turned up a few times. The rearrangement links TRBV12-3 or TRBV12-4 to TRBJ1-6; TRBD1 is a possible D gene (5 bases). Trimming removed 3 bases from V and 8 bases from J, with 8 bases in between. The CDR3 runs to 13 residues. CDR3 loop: CASSLSRDSPLHF. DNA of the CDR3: TGTGCCAGCAGTTTGAGCAGGGATTCACCCCTCCACTTT.

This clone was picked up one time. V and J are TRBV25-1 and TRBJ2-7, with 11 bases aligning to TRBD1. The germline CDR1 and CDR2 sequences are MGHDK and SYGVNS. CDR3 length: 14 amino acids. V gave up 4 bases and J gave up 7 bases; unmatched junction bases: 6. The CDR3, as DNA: TGTGCCAGCAGTGGGGACAGGGGGTGGCAGGAGCAGTACTTC. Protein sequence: CASSGDRGWQEQYF.

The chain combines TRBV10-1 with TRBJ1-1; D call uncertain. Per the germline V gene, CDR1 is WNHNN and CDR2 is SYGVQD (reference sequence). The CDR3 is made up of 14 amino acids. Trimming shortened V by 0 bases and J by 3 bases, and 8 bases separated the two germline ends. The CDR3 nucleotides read TGCGCCAGCAGTGAGTCCGGGAGGGACACTGAAGCTTTCTTT. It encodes CASSESGRDTEAFF.

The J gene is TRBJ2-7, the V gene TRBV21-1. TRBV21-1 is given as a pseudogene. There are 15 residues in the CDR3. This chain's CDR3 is CASSGIRHPAHEQYF. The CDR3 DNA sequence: TGTGCCAGCAGCGGGATAAGACACCCAGCCCACGAGCAGTACTTC.

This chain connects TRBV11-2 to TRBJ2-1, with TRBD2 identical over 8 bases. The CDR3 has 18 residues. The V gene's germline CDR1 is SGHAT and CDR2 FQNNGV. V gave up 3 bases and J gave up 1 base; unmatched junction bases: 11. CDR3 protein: CASSFGQSGRPSYNEQFF. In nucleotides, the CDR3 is TGTGCCAGCAGCTTCGGACAGAGCGGGAGACCGTCCTACAATGAGCAGTTCTTC. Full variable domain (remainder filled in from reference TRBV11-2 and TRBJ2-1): EAGVAQSPRYKIIEKRQSVAFWCNPISGHATLYWYQQILGQGPKLLIQFQNNGVVDDSQLPKDRFSAERLKGVDSTLKIQPAKLEDSAVYLCASSFGQSGRPSYNEQFFGPGTRLTVL.

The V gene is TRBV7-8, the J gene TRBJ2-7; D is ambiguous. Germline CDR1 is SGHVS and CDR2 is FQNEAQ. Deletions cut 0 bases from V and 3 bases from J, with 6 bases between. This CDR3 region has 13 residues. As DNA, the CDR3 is TGTGCCAGCAGCTTAGCAGCTCACTACGAGCAGTACTTC. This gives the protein CASSLAAHYEQYF.

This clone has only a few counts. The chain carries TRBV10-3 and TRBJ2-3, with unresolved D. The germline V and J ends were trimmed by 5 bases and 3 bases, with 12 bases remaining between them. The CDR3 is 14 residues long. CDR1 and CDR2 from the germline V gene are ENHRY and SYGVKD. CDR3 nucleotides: TGTGCCATCAGTTTGAGTTTCTCAACAGATACGCAGTATTTT. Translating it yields CAISLSFSTDTQYF.

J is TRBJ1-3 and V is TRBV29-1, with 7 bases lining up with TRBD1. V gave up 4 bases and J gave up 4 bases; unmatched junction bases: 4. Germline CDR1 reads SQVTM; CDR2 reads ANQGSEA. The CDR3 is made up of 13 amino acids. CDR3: CSVGQGIGNTIYF. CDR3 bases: TGCAGCGTTGGACAGGGCATCGGAAACACCATATATTTT. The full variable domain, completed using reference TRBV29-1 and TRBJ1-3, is SAVISQKPSRDICQRGTSLTIQCQVDSQVTMMFWYRQQPGQSLTLIATANQGSEATYESGFVIDKFPISRPNLTFSTLTVSNMSPEDSSIYLCSVGQGIGNTIYFGEGSWLTVV.

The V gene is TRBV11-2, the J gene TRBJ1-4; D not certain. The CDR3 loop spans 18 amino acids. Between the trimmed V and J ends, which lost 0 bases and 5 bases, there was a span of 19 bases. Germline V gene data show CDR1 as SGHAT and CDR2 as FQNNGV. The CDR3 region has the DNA TGTGCCAGCAGCTTAGAAGGATCGGCATGGGTTACCAATGAAAAACTGTTTTTT. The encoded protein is CASSLEGSAWVTNEKLFF.

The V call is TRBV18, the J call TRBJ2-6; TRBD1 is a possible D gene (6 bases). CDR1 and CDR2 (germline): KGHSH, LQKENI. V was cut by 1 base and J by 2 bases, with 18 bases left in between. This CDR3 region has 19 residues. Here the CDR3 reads CASSPLRGLSFAGANVLTF. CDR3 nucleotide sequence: TGTGCCAGCTCACCACTAAGGGGGTTAAGTTTCGCTGGGGCCAACGTCCTGACTTTC.

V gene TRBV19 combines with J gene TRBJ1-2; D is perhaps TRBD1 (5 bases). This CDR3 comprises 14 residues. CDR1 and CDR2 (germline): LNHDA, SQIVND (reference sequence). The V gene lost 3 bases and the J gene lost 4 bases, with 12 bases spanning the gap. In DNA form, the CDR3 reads TGTGCCAGTAGTATTATGGTTGGGGCCTATGGCTACACCTTC. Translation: CASSIMVGAYGYTF. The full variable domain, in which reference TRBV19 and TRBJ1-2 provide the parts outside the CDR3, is DGGITQSPKYLFRKEGQNVTLSCEQNLNHDAMYWYRQDPGQGLRLIYYSQIVNDFQKGDIAEGYSVSREKKESFPLTVTSAQKNPTAFYLCASSIMVGAYGYTFGSGTRLTVV.

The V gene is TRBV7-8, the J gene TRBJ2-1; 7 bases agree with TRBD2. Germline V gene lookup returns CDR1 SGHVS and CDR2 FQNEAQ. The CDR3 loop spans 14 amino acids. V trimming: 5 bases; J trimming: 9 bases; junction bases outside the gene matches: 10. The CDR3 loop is CASSRGTTVTEQFF. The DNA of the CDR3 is TGTGCCAGCAGCCGAGGGACTACAGTGACTGAGCAGTTCTTC.

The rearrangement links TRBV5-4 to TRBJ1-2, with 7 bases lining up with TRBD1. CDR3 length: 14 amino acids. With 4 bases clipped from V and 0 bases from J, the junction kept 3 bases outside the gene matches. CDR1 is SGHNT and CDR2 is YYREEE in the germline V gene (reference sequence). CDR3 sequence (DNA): TGTGCCAGCAGCCCTGACAGGGCTAACTATGGCTACACCTTC. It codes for CASSPDRANYGYTF.

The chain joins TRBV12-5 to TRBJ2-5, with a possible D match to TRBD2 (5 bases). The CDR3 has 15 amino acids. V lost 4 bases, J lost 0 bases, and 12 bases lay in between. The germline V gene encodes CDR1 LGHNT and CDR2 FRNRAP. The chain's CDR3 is CASGSTRTYQETQYF. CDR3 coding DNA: TGTGCTAGTGGTTCAACCCGGACTTACCAAGAGACCCAGTACTTC.

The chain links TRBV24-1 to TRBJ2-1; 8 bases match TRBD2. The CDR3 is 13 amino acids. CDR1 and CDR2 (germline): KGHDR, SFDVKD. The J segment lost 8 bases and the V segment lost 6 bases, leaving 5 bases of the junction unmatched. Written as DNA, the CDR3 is TGTGCCACCAGTACGGGAGGGATCCATGAGCAGTTCTTC. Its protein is CATSTGGIHEQFF.

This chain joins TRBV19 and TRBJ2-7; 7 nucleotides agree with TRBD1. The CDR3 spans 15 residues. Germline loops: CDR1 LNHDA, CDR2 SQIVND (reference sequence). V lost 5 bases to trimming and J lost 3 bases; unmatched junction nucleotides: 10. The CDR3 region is CASSPRAGTDYEQYF. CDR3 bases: TGTGCCAGTAGTCCACGAGCCGGGACAGACTACGAGCAGTACTTC. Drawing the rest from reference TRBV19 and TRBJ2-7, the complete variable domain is DGGITQSPKYLFRKEGQNVTLSCEQNLNHDAMYWYRQDPGQGLRLIYYSQIVNDFQKGDIAEGYSVSREKKESFPLTVTSAQKNPTAFYLCASSPRAGTDYEQYFGPGTRLTVT.

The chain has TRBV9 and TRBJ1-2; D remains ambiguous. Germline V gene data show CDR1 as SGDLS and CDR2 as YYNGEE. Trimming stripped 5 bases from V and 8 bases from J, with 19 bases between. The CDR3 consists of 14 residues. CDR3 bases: TGTGCCAGCAGTAGGACCGGCGGCATTCGGGGCTACACCTTC. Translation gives CASSRTGGIRGYTF.

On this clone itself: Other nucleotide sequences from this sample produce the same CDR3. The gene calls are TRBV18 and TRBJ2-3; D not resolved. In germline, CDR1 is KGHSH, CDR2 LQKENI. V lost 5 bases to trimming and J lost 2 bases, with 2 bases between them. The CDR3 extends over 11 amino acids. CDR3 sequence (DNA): TGTGCCAGCTCAACCACAGATACGCAGTATTTT. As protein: CASSTTDTQYF.

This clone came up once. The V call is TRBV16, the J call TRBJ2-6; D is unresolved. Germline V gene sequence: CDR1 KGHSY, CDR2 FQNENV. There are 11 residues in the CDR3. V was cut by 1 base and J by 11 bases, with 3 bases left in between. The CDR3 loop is CASSQYDVLTF. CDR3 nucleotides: TGTGCCAGCAGCCAATATGACGTCCTGACTTTC.

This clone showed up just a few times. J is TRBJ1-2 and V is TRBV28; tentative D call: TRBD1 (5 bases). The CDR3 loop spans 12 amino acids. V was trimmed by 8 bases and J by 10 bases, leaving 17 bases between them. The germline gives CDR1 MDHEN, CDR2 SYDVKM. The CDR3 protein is CASGGAGGYYTF. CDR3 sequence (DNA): TGTGCCAGCGGAGGGGCAGGCGGTTACTACACCTTC.

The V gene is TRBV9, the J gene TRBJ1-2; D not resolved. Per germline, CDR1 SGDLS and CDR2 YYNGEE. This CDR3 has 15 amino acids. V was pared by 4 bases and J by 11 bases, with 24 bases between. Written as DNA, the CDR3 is TGTGCCAGCAGCCCTAGTGGGGTCGGTCTCGGTGGGTACACCTTC. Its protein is CASSPSGVGLGGYTF.

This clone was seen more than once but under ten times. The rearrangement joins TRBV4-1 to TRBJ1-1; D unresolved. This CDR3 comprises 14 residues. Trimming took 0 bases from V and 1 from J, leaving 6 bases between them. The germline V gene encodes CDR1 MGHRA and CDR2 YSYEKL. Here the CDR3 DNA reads TGCGCCAGCAGCCAAGATATGGGGAACACTGAAGCTTTCTTT. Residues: CASSQDMGNTEAFF.

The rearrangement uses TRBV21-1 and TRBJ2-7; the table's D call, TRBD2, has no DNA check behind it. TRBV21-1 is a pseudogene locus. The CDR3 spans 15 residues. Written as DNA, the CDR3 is TGTGCCAGCAGCAAAGTAGGCGTCCCTAGCGCCTTCGAGTACTTC. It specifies CASSKVGVPSAFEYF.

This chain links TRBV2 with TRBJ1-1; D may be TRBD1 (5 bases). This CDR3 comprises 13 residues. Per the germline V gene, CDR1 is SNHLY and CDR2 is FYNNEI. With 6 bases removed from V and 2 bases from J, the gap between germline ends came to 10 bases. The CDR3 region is CASRFDSNTEAFF. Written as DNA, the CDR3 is TGTGCCAGCAGATTCGACAGCAACACTGAAGCTTTCTTT.

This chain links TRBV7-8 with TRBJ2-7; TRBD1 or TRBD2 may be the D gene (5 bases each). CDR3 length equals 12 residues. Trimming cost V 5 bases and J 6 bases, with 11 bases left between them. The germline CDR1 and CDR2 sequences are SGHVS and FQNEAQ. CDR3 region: CASSPDGAEQYF. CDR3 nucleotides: TGTGCCAGCAGCCCAGACGGGGCCGAGCAGTACTTC.